Listed here are 17 T cell receptor beta chains from one sample, sequenced in a study of T-cell memory formation after mild COVID-19. TCRdb re-analysed the 5' RACE reads in MiXCR, keeping a single row per CDR3 protein. The repertoire holds fewer than 300,000 distinct CDR3 sequences, with approximately 18% as singletons. Sequenced material: PBMCs or a T cell subset sorted from them (not recorded which). The receptors stem from a young man who had mild COVID-19 (a few samples of this study predate the infection). Cell type and time point are not known.

The chain links TRBV18 to TRBJ1-4; a weak D match, TRBD1 (5 bases). CDR1 is KGHSH, CDR2 LQKENI, per germline. The CDR3 is 14 amino acids. The V end was cut by 2 bases, the J end by 7 bases, with 11 bases between. Here the CDR3 reads CASSPGTMGEKLFF. As DNA, the CDR3 is TGTGCCAGCTCACCAGGGACTATGGGTGAAAAACTGTTTTTT.

This rearrangement joins TRBV12-5 to TRBJ1-1; D not resolved. The CDR3 is 12 amino acids. The germline V and J ends were trimmed by 4 bases and 3 bases, with 6 bases remaining between them. In germline, CDR1 is LGHNT, CDR2 FRNRAP. CDR3 sequence reads: CASGSQDTEAFF. The DNA of the CDR3 is TGTGCTAGTGGTTCTCAGGACACTGAAGCTTTCTTT. The whole variable domain, filled in from reference TRBV12-5 and TRBJ1-1, reads DARVTQTPRHKVTEMGQEVTMRCQPILGHNTVFWYRQTMMQGLELLAYFRNRAPLDDSGMPKDRFSAEMPDATLATLKIQPSEPRDSAVYFCASGSQDTEAFFGQGTRLTVV.

The J gene is TRBJ2-1, the V gene TRBV4-3; TRBD2 aligns across 8 bases. V was pared by 5 bases and J by 6 bases, with 6 bases of the junction left unmatched. Germline CDR1 and CDR2: LGHNA and YSLEER. The CDR3 consists of 14 residues. The CDR3 reads CASSAGLGLNEQFF. CDR3 in DNA: TGCGCCAGCAGCGCGGGACTAGGCCTCAATGAGCAGTTCTTC.

V and J are TRBV7-8 and TRBJ2-7, with 7 nucleotides matching TRBD1. CDR1 is SGHVS, CDR2 FQNEAQ, per germline. After removal of 7 bases from V and 4 bases from J, the junction contained 10 bases not matched to a gene. The CDR3 loop spans 14 amino acids. The CDR3 nucleotides read TGTGCCAGCACACGCCACAGGGGTGGTTACGAGCAGTACGTC. Its translation: CASTRHRGGYEQYV.

In this sample, this clonotype turned up a few times. The genes are TRBV7-2 and TRBJ2-7; 8 bases fit TRBD2. This CDR3 has 13 residues. The ends lost 5 bases at V and 3 bases at J; junction bases unmatched: 3. Germline-derived CDR1 and CDR2 are SGHTA and FQGNSA. The CDR3 coding sequence is TGTGCCAGCAGCCGTAGCGGGATCTACGAGCAGTACTTC. It specifies CASSRSGIYEQYF.

This clonotype was found a few times. The chain links TRBV7-2 to TRBJ1-1; tentative D call: TRBD1 (6 bases). Germline-derived CDR1 and CDR2 are SGHTA and FQGNSA. V was shortened by 2 bases and J by 4 bases, with 11 bases between the two germline ends. The CDR3 runs 14 residues. Here the CDR3 DNA reads TGTGCCAGCAGCTTACAGGGGCAGGGCACTGAAGCTTTCTTT. It codes for CASSLQGQGTEAFF. The full variable domain, with the rest looked up from reference TRBV7-2 and TRBJ1-1, is GAGVSQSPSNKVTEKGKDVELRCDPISGHTALYWYRQSLGQGLEFLIYFQGNSAPDKSGLPSDRFSAERTGGSVSTLTIQRTQQEDSAVYLCASSLQGQGTEAFFGQGTRLTVV.

CDR3 coding DNA: TGCGCCAGCAGCGCTTACAGGGGGCGAGGTTTTGATGAGCAGTTCTTC. Translation: CASSAYRGRGFDEQFF. The V and J genes are TRBV4-3 and TRBJ2-1; 9 bases align to TRBD1. CDR1 and CDR2 (germline): LGHNA, YSLEER. The CDR3 is 16 amino acids. Trimming took 5 bases from V and 8 from J; bases not matched to a gene: 13.

The CDR3 sequence: CASSLNGNEQFF. As DNA, the CDR3 is TGTGCCAGCAGCTTAAACGGGAATGAGCAGTTCTTC. J is TRBJ2-1 and V is TRBV7-9; no reliable D call. The CDR3 contains 12 residues. V lost 2 bases to trimming and J lost 7 bases, with 6 bases between them. From germline, CDR1 is SEHNR and CDR2 FQNEAQ (reference sequence).

The chain couples TRBV4-3 to TRBJ1-2; D is undetermined. Trimming pared 1 base from V and 2 bases from J, leaving 11 bases between. The CDR3 length is 15 residues. Looked up from germline, CDR1 is LGHNA and CDR2 is YSLEER. The CDR3 region is CASSQGATPNYGYTF. The CDR3, as DNA: TGCGCCAGCAGCCAAGGTGCGACACCGAACTATGGCTACACCTTC.

This clonotype was counted between two and nine times. The V call is TRBV4-1, the J call TRBJ1-1, with 8 bases fitting TRBD1. J gave up 6 bases and V 3 bases, and 9 bases lay outside the gene matches. Germline assignment: CDR1 MGHRA and CDR2 YSYEKL. This CDR3 spans 15 amino acids. CDR3 nucleotide sequence: TGCGCCAGCAGCCAGCCGAACAGGGGGAAGGCTGAAGCTTTCTTT. Its protein is CASSQPNRGKAEAFF.

Details on this clonotype: This sequence may be a read error, since a much larger clone differs from it by one base. The chain is built from TRBV7-6 and TRBJ2-5; TRBD2 matches 11 bases. The J segment lost 5 bases and the V segment lost 1 base, leaving 3 bases of the junction unmatched. The CDR3 contains 15 residues. Germline V gives CDR1 SGHVS, CDR2 FNYEAQ. CDR3 sequence reads: CASSLEASGGETQYF. The CDR3 DNA sequence: TGTGCCAGCAGCTTAGAGGCTAGCGGGGGGGAGACCCAGTACTTC.

This clonotype was picked up a small number of times. The genes are TRBV29-1 and TRBJ2-3, with TRBD2 identical over 9 bases. V was clipped by 7 bases and J by 1 base; unmatched bases: 9. CDR3 length equals 15 residues. CDR1 and CDR2 (germline): SQVTM, ANQGSEA. The CDR3 DNA is TGCAGCGCGGCGGGGGGGCCGGATGGCACAGATACGCAGTATTTT. This translates into CSAAGGPDGTDTQYF.

This clonotype occurred a few times. In nucleotides, the CDR3 is TGTGCCAGCAGCACCGGGACAGGGGGCGAGACCCAGTACTTC. Protein sequence: CASSTGTGGETQYF. V gene TRBV11-1 combines with J gene TRBJ2-5; 12 positions match TRBD1. Losses at the gene ends were 5 bases for V and 5 bases for J; bases not matched to a gene: 3. Germline V lookup: CDR1 SGHAT, CDR2 FQDESV (reference sequence). CDR3 length equals 14 residues. Variable domain in full (rest from reference TRBV11-1 and TRBJ2-5): EAEVAQSPRYKITEKSQAVAFWCDPISGHATLYWYRQILGQGPELLVQFQDESVVDDSQLPKDRFSAERLKGVDSTLKIQPAELGDSAMYLCASSTGTGGETQYFGPGTRLLVL.

This chain joins TRBV5-1 and TRBJ2-1; 7 bases line up with TRBD2. The CDR3 sequence is 14 residues long. V lost 1 base to trimming and J lost 8 bases; unmatched junction nucleotides: 6. Germline V gives CDR1 SGHRS, CDR2 YFSETQ. The DNA for the CDR3 is TGCGCCAGCAGCTTGCGGCGGGGAGGGGATGAGCAGTTCTTC. Residues: CASSLRRGGDEQFF.

This clonotype was picked up a small number of times. The V call is TRBV11-2, the J call TRBJ1-1; D unresolved. The ends were cut back, 3 bases at V and 7 bases at J, with 18 bases in the middle. Per germline, CDR1 SGHAT and CDR2 FQNNGV. The CDR3 covers 15 residues. The chain's CDR3 is CASSLSGRGRGEAFF. CDR3 in DNA: TGTGCCAGCAGCTTGAGTGGAAGAGGACGGGGTGAAGCTTTCTTT.

This sequence joins TRBV27 and TRBJ2-2, with 7 bases aligning to TRBD2. The germline CDR1 and CDR2 sequences are MNHEY and SMNVEV (reference sequence). Germline trimming cut 0 bases from V and 6 bases from J; bases unmatched to any gene: 4. The CDR3 totals 15 residues. CDR3 sequence reads: CASSLSSAGAGELFF. CDR3 coding DNA: TGTGCCAGCAGTTTATCGTCGGCGGGGGCCGGGGAGCTGTTTTTT.

This rearrangement joins TRBV5-1 to TRBJ2-3, with 7 positions matching TRBD1. CDR1 SGHRS and CDR2 YFSETQ come from the germline V gene. The CDR3 extends over 15 amino acids. V lost 0 bases and J lost 3; bases outside the gene matches: 4. In nucleotides, the CDR3 is TGCGCCAGCAGCTTGGCGCAGGGGGTGACAGATACGCAGTATTTT. This translates into CASSLAQGVTDTQYF.